Given below is one T cell receptor (beta chain) in context. The CDR3 contains 15 residues. Trimming stripped 1 base from V and 0 bases from J, with 9 bases between. Germline V gene sequence: CDR1 KGHSH, CDR2 LQKENI. The data were obtained in a study of blood T cell repertoires in COVID-19. In the study overall: The analysed material was cDNA or gDNA that came from T cells, B-cell-depleted T cells, or PBMCs.

Sequencing used immunoSEQ multiplex PCR; TCRdb keeps in-frame clones, though not all of them. Of some 100,000 clones listed, roughly 80% are singletons. This chain uses TRBV18 with TRBJ1-2, with unresolved D. This receptor was taken from a man older than 75 with active or convalescent COVID-19. Sequencing input: peripheral blood. For the CDR3, the DNA is TGTGCCAGCTCACCACTCCCGGTTTCTAACTATGGCTACACCTTC. Translated: CASSPLPVSNYGYTF.